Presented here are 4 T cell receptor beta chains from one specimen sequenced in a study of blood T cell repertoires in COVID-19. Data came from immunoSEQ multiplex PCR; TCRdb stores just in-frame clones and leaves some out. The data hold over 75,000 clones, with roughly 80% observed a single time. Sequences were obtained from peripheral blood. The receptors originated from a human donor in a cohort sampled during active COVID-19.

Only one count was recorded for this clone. In DNA, the CDR3 is TGCAGCGGTCGGACAGGCCTCCGTCAAGACACTGAAGCTTTCTTT. It specifies CSGRTGLRQDTEAFF. The V and J genes are TRBV29-1 and TRBJ1-1; 7 bases are a match to TRBD1. Germline V CDR1 and CDR2: SQVTM, ANQGSEA. This CDR3 spans 15 amino acids. Trimming took 7 bases from V and 3 from J; bases not matched to a gene: 14.

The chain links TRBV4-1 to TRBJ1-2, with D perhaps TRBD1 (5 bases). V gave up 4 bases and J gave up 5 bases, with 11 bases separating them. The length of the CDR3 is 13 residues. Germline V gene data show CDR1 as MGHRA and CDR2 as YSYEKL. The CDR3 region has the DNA TGCGCCAGCAGCCCTCAGGGAAGATATGGCTACACCTTC. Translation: CASSPQGRYGYTF.

The CDR3 coding sequence is TGTGCCAGCAGCTGGGCAGATAATCAGCCCCAGCATTTT. This sequence encodes CASSWADNQPQHF. This chain connects TRBV7-2 to TRBJ1-5; D not certain. V was shortened by 4 bases and J by 4 bases, with 8 bases between the two germline ends. This CDR3 has 13 residues. Germline CDR1 is SGHTA and CDR2 is FQGNSA.

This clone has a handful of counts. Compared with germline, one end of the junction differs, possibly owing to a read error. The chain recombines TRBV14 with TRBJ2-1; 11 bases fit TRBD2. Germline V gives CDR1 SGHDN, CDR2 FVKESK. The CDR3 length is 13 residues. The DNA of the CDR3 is TGTGCCAGCAGCCAAGATCTAACTAGCGGGAGAATCTTC. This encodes CASSQDLTSGRIF.